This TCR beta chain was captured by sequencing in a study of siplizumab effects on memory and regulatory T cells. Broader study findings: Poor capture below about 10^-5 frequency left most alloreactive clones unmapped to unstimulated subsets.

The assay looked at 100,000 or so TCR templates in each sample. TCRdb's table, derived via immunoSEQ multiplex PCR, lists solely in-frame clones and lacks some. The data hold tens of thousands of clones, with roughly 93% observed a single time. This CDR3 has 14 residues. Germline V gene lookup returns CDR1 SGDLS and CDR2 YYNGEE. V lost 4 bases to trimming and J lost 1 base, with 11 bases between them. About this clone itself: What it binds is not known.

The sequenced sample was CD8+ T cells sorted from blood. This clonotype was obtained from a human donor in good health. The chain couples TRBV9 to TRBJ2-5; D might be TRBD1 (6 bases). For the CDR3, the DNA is TGTGCCAGCAGCTCGGGGACACCCCAAGAGACCCAGTACTTC. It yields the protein CASSSGTPQETQYF.